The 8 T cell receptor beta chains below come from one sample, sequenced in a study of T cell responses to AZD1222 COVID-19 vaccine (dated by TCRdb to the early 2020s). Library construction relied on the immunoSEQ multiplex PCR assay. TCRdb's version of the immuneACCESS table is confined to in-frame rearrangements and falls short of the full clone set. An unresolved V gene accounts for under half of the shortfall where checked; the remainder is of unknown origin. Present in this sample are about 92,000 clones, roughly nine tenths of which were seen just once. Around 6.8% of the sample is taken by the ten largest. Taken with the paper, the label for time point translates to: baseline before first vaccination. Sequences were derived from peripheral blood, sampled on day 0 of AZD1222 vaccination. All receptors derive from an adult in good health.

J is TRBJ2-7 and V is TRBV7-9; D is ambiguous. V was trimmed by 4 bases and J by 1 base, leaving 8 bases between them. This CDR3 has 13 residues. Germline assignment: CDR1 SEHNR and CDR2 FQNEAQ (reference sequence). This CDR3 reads CASSSDTSYEQYF. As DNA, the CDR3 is TGTGCCAGCAGCTCAGACACTTCCTACGAGCAGTACTTC.

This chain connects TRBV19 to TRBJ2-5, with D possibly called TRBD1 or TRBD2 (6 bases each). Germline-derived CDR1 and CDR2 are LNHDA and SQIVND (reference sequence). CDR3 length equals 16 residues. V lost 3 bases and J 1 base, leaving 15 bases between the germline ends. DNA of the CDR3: TGTGCCAGTAGTATCACCAGACGGGGGCTCCAAGAGACCCAGTACTTC. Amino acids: CASSITRRGLQETQYF.

CDR3 in DNA: TGTGCCAGCCGGGGTCTGCGAAATCAGCCCCAGCATTTT. Its protein is CASRGLRNQPQHF. J is TRBJ1-5 and V is TRBV12-3 or TRBV12-4; D remains ambiguous. The V and J ends lost 8 bases and 4 bases respectively, with 12 bases between them. The CDR3 spans 13 residues.

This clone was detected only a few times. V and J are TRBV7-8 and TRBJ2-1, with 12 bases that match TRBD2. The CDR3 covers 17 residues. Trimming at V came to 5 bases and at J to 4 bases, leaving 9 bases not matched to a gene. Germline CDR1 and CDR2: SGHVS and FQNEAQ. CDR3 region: CASSPQDGLAGYNEQFF. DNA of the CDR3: TGTGCCAGCAGCCCACAGGACGGACTAGCGGGATACAATGAGCAGTTCTTC.

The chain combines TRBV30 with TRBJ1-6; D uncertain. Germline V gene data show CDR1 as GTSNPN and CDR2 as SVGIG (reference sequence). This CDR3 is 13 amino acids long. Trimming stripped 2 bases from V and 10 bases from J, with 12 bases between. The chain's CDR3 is CAWSRGLDSPLHF. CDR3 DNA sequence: TGTGCCTGGAGTCGGGGATTGGACTCACCCCTCCACTTT. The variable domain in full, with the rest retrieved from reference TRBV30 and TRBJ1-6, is SQTIHQWPATLVQPVGSPLSLECTVEGTSNPNLYWYRQAAGRGLQLLFYSVGIGQISSEVPQNLSASRPQDRQFILSSKKLLLSDSGFYLCAWSRGLDSPLHFGNGTRLTVT.

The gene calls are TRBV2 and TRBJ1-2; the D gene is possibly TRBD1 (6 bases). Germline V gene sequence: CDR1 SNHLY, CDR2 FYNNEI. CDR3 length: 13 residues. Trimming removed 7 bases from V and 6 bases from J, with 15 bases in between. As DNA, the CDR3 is TGTGCCAGCACCCCTAGGGACATAGATGGCTACACCTTC. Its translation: CASTPRDIDGYTF.

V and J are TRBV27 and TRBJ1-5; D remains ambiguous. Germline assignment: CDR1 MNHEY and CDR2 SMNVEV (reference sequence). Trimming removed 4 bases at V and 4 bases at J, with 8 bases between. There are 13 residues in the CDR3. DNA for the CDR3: TGTGCCAGCAGTTCAGGACTGAATCAGCCCCAGCATTTT. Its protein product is CASSSGLNQPQHF.

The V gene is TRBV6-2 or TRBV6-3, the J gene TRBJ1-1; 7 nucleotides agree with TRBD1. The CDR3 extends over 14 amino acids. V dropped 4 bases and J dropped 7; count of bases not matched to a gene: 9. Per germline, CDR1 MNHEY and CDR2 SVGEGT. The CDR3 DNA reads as TGTGCCAGCAGTTTAACACCACGACAGGGTGAAGCTTTCTTT. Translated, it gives CASSLTPRQGEAFF.